The present entry profiles one T cell receptor (beta chain) with its context. Its antigen remains unknown. Those who donated, Caucasian adults without exception, all lived in Nashville, Tennessee. This record comes from a study of shared clonotypes between healthy human individuals. Broader study findings: Larger estimated richness was generally recorded for naive subsets relative to memory subsets.

Profiled with immunoSEQ multiplex PCR; TCRdb holds only in-frame clones, not every one. The table records 1,500,000 or so clones, around 95% of them present only once. Deletions cut 0 bases from V and 3 bases from J, with 9 bases between. The CDR3 spans 15 residues. Germline CDR1 and CDR2: LNHNV and YYDKDF (reference sequence). Sequences were obtained from naive CD4+ T cells sorted from blood. The subset: CD45RA+ positively selected. The sequence came from a man aged 25-40 years in good health. The V call is TRBV15, the J call TRBJ2-1; D not resolved. CDR3 coding DNA: TGTGCCACCAGCAGAGATCTCAACAGCTACAATGAGCAGTTCTTC. It yields the protein CATSRDLNSYNEQFF.